In this sample, the clone carrying this T cell receptor beta chain turned up a few times. The CDR3 has 15 residues. This entry comes from a study of identical twins. One entry per CDR3 protein, called by TCRdb with MiXCR from the 5' RACE reads. The table records over 600,000 distinct CDR3 sequences, about 20% of them present only once. The same sample was also studied in work on T cells expressing NK-cell markers. According to that study: Once again these clonotypes came out on top in the CD3+CD56-NKG2C+ fraction of a few donors.

The chain employs TRBV21-1 and TRBJ2-5; the tabulated D call, TRBD1, remains unverified against the DNA. TRBV21-1 is shown as a pseudogene. The sequencing input was PBMCs. The sequence was collected from a woman in her late teens or twenties in good health. The CDR3 bases are TGTGCCAGCACGGCGGGACAGTATCAAGCCGAGACCCAGTACTTC. Translated, it gives CASTAGQYQAETQYF.